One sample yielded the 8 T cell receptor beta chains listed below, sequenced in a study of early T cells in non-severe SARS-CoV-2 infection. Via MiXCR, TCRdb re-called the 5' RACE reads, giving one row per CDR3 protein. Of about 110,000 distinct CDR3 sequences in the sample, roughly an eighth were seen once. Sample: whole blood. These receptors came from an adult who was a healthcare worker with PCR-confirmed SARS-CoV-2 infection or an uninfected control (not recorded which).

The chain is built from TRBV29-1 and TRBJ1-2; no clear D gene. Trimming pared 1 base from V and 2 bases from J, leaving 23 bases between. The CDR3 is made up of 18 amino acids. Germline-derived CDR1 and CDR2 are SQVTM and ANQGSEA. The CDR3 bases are TGCAGCGTTGAAGTCTTGGCGGATATCCTACTCGGGAACTATGGCTACACCTTC. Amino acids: CSVEVLADILLGNYGYTF. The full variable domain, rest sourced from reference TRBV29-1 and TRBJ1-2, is SAVISQKPSRDICQRGTSLTIQCQVDSQVTMMFWYRQQPGQSLTLIATANQGSEATYESGFVIDKFPISRPNLTFSTLTVSNMSPEDSSIYLCSVEVLADILLGNYGYTFGSGTRLTVV.

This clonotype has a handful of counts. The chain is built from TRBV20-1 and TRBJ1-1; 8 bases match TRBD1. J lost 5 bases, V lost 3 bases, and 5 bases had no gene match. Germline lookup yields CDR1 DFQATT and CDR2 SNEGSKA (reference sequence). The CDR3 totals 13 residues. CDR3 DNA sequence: TGCAGTGCTAGGTCCGGGACAGGAACTGAAGCTTTCTTT. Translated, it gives CSARSGTGTEAFF.

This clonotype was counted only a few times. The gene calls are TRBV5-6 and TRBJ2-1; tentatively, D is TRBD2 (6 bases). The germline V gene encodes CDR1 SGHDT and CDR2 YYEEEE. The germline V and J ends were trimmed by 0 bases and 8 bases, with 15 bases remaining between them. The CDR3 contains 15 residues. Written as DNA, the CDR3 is TGTGCCAGCAGCTTGGGGGATAGCGGAATTGATGAGCAGTTCTTC. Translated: CASSLGDSGIDEQFF.

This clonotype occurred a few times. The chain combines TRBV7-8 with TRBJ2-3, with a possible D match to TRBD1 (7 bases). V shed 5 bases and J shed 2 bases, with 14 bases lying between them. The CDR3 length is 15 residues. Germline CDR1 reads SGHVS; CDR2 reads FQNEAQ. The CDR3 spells CASSLQGTYTDTQYF. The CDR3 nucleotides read TGTGCCAGCAGCCTACAGGGGACTTACACAGATACGCAGTATTTT.

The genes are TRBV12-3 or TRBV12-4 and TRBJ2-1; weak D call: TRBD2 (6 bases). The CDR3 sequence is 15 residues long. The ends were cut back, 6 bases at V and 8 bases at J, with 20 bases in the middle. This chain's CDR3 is CASSRRRDERDEQFF. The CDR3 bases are TGTGCCAGCAGCCGGAGGCGGGATGAGCGGGATGAGCAGTTCTTC.

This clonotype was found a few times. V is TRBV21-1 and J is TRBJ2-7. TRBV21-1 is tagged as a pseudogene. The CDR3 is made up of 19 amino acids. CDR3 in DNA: TGTGCCAGCAGCAGCAAAGGAAATCGGTTAGAAGGTTCGCCGGACGAGCAGTACTTC. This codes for CASSSKGNRLEGSPDEQYF.

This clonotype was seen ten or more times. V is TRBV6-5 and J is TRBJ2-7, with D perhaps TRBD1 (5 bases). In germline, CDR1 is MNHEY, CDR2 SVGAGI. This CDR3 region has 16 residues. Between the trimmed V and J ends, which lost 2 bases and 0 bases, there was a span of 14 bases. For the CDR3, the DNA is TGTGCCAGCAGTTACAAAGGGGTTCCCCGCTCCTACGAGCAGTACTTC. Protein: CASSYKGVPRSYEQYF.

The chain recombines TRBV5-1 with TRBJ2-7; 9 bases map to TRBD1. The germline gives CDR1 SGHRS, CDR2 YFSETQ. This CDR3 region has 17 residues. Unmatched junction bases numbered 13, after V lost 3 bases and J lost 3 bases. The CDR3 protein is CASSSIHAGTGIYEQYF. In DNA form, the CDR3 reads TGCGCCAGCAGCTCCATTCATGCCGGGACAGGGATCTACGAGCAGTACTTC.